The T cell receptor (beta chain) described here comes from a study of cytomegalovirus exposure and HLA in healthy donors. Study information: As released early, the data held some 80 million unique TCRs from HLA-typed donors. General observations from the study: Reports showed the classifier diagnosing cytomegalovirus status with high specificity and sensitivity. TCR beta chains numbering some 150 were designated cytomegalovirus-associated. A later analysis associated some 18,000 TCR beta sequences with HLA alleles at a 0.05 false discovery rate.

PCR primers comprised 60 Vbeta and 13 Jbeta primers. The method was immunoSEQ multiplex PCR; TCRdb's version includes in-frame clones alone and lacks a portion of them. Of over 150,000 clones listed, about four fifths are singletons. For this clone: Its antigen is unknown.

Trimming at V came to 3 bases and at J to 7 bases, leaving 5 bases not matched to a gene. Germline CDR1 and CDR2: MNHEY and SMNVEV (reference sequence). This CDR3 spans 14 amino acids. The receptor was derived from a male donor in good health and CMV-seropositive. The chain recombines TRBV27 with TRBJ1-4; 7 positions agree with TRBD1. Source material: PBMCs. The CDR3 sequence is CASSFLQGGEKLFF. DNA for the CDR3: TGTGCCAGCAGTTTCCTGCAGGGGGGTGAAAAACTGTTTTTT.